The 2 T cell receptor beta chains given below trace back to one sample, sequenced in a study of neoadjuvant nivolumab and ipilimumab in lung cancer. The data were produced by immunoSEQ multiplex PCR, yet TCRdb's version contains in-frame clones alone and is incomplete. The table shows under 9,500 clones, with more than 80% occurring only once. The sample in question was tumor tissue, obtained after neoadjuvant nivolumab, alone or with ipilimumab, at or shortly before surgery. The receptors shown here come from an adult with non-small cell lung cancer.

The rearrangement uses TRBV7-2 and TRBJ2-3, with D possibly being TRBD2 (5 bases). CDR3 length equals 16 residues. Trimming left V 2 bases short and J 1 base short, with 13 bases between. CDR1 and CDR2 (germline): SGHTA, FQGNSA. The CDR3 protein is CASSLRVGLRTDTQYF. In DNA form, the CDR3 reads TGTGCCAGCAGCTTACGTGTTGGACTTCGCACAGATACGCAGTATTTT.

The chain uses TRBV9 and TRBJ1-2; D gene unclear. This CDR3 contains 14 residues. V was pared by 3 bases and J by 8 bases, with 17 bases between. In germline, CDR1 is SGDLS, CDR2 YYNGEE. The CDR3 region is CASSDHYEVGGYTF. DNA for the CDR3: TGTGCCAGCAGCGACCACTATGAGGTTGGCGGCTACACCTTC. The full variable domain, with the rest looked up from reference TRBV9 and TRBJ1-2, is DSGVTQTPKHLITATGQRVTLRCSPRSGDLSVYWYQQSLDQGLQFLIQYYNGEERAKGNILERFSAQQFPDLHSELNLSSLELGDSALYFCASSDHYEVGGYTFGSGTRLTVV.